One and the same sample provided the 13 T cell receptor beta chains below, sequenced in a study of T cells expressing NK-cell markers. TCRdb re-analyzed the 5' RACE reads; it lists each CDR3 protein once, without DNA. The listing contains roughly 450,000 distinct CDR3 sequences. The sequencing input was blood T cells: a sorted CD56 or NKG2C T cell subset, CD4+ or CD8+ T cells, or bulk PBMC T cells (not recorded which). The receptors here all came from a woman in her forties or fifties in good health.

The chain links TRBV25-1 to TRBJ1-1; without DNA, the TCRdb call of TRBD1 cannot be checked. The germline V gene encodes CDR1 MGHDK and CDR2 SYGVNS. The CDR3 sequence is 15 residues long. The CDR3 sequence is CASSEQGFLNTEAFF.

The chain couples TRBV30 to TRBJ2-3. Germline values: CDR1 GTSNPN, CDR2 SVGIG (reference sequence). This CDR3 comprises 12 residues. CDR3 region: CAWGSSTDTQYF.

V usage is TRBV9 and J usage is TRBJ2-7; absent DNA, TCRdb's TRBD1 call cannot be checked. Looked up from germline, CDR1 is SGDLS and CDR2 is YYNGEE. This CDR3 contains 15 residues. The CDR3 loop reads CASSVAGGSVYEQYF.

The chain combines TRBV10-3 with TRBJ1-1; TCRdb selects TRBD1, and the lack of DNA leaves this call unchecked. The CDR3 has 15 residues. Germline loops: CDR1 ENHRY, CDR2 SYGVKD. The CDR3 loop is CAISETRGANTEAFF.

CDR3 sequence reads: CASSLPTSLAEQFF. The V call is TRBV7-9, the J call TRBJ2-1. In germline, CDR1 is SEHNR, CDR2 FQNEAQ (reference sequence). CDR3 length: 14 amino acids.

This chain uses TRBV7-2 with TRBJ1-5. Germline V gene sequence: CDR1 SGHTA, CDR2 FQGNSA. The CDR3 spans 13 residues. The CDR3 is CASSLPTSQPQHF.

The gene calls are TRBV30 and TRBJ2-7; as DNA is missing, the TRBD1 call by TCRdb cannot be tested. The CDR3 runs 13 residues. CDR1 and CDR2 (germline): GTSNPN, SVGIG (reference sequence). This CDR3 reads CAWTRDRGVEQYF.

The CDR3 region is CASSWEVSSYNEQFF. The gene calls are TRBV5-6 and TRBJ2-1. CDR3 length: 15 amino acids. Looked up from germline, CDR1 is SGHDT and CDR2 is YYEEEE.

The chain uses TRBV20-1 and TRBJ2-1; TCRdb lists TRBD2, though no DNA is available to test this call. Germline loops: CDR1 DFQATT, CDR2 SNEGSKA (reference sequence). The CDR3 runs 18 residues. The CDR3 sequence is CSANTIQQRGLLGNEQFF.

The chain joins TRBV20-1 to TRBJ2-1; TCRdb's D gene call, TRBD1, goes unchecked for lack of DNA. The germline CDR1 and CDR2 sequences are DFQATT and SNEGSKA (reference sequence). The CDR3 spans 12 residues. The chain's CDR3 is CSAYAPAREQFF.

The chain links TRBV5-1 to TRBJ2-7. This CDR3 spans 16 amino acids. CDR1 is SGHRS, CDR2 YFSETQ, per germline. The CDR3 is CASSFQAGTGRWEQYF.

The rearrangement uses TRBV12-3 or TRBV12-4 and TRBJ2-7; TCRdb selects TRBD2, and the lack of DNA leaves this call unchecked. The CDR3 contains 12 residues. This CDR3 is CASSPSGYEQYF.

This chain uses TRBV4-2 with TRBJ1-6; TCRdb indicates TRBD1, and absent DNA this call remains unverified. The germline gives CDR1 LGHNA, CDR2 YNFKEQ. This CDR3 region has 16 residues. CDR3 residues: CASSQLLRGENSPLHF.